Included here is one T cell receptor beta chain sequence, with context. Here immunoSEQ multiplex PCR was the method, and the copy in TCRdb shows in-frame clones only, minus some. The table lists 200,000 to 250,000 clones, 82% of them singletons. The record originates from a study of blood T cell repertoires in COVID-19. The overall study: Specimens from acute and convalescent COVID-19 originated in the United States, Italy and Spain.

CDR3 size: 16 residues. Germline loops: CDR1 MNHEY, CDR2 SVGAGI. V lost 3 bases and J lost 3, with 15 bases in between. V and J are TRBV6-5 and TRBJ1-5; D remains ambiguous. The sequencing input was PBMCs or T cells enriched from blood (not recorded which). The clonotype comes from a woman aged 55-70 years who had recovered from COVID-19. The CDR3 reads CASSYSTNYINQPQHF. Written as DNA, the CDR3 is TGTGCCAGCAGTTATAGCACTAATTACATCAATCAGCCCCAGCATTTT.